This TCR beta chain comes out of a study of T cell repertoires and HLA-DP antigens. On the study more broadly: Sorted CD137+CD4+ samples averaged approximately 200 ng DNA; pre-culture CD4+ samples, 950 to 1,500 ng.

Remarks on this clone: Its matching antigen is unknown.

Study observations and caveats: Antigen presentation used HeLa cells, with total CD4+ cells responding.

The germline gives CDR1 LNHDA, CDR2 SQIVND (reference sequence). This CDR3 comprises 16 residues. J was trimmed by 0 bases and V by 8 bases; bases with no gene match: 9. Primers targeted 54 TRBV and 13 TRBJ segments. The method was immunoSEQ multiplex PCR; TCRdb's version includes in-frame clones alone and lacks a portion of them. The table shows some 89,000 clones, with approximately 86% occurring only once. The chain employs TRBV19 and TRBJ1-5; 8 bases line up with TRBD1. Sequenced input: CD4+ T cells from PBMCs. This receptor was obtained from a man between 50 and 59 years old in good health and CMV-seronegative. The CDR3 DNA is TGTGCCAGTGGGGACAGGCGGGCAAATAGCAATCAGCCCCAGCATTTT. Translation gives CASGDRRANSNQPQHF.